This T cell receptor (beta chain) was captured in a study of response to subunit inactivated influenza vaccine. TCRdb re-called the RT-PCR reads through MiXCR, storing one row per CDR3 protein. The table shows about 570,000 distinct CDR3 sequences, with about 11% occurring only once. This clonotype turned up a few times. This sample also belongs to another study, concerning T cells expressing NK-cell markers. That report notes: TCR beta cDNA was generated via 5'RACE template switching incorporating UMIs. Repertoire data for TCR beta were derived from sorted T cells (CD3+CD56+NKG2C+, CD3+CD56+NKG2C- and CD3+CD56-NKG2C+). Seven sequenced donors out of eight were HCMV-seropositive, one seronegative. Dominant NKG2C+ clonotypes in 5 or 6 donors made up about 1.0-8% of CD8+ T cells. The CD3+CD56-NKG2C+ fraction of several donors was likewise dominated by these clonotypes.

This TCR derives from a man aged 50 or older who received an inactivated influenza vaccine. The sequenced sample was PBMCs from blood, obtained on the day of vaccination.

The CDR3 DNA follows: TGTGCCAGCAGCGTAGGGACAGGGAATACTCGAAACTACAATGAGCAGTTCTTC. Amino acid sequence: CASSVGTGNTRNYNEQFF. The V call is TRBV9, the J call TRBJ2-1; 8 bases map to TRBD1. The CDR3 is made up of 18 amino acids. Germline V lookup: CDR1 SGDLS, CDR2 YYNGEE. V shed 0 bases, J shed 3 bases, and the junction held 11 bases outside the gene matches.